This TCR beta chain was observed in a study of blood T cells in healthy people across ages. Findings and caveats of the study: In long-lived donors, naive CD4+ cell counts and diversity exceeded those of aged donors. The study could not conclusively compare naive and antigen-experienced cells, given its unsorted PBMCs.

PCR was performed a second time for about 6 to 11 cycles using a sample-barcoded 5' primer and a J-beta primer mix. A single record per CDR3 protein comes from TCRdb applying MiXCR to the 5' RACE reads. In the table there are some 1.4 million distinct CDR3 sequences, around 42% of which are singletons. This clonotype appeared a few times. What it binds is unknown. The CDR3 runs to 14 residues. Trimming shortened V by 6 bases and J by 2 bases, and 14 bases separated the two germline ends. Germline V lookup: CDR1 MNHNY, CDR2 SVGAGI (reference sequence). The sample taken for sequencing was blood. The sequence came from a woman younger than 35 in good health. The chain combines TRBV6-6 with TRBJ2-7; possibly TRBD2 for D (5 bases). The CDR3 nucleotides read TGTGCCAGCAGGAGGGAGTCTGGCGCCTACGAGCAGTACTTC. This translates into CASRRESGAYEQYF.